The clone carrying this T cell receptor (beta chain) has just a few counts. The antigen remains undetermined. Per the germline V gene, CDR1 is SNHLY and CDR2 is FYNNEI. The CDR3 spans 14 residues. The trim removed 3 bases at V and 8 bases at J, leaving 9 bases unmatched. These data originate in a study of early stage breast cancer tumors. General observations from the study: Blood repertoires resembled normal breast more than tumor. Compared with adjacent normal breast tissue, tumors showed about 2.3-fold greater T cell density and higher clonality.

Repertoires were generated with immunoSEQ multiplex PCR, while TCRdb's copy carries only in-frame clones and drops some. Of approximately 39,000 clones in the sample, roughly 72% were seen once. The material sequenced was blood. The V call is TRBV2, the J call TRBJ1-2; the match to TRBD1 covers 7 bases. This TCR was sampled from a person in their sixties or seventies with breast cancer. This CDR3 reads CASSDNAGGVGYTF. The CDR3 DNA reads as TGTGCCAGCAGTGATAATGCAGGGGGAGTGGGCTACACCTTC.